Following are 16 T cell receptor beta chains from one sample sequenced in a study of cytomegalovirus exposure and HLA in healthy donors. The PCR was carried out with 60 Vbeta primers and 13 Jbeta primers. Assay: immunoSEQ multiplex PCR; the TCRdb copy retains only in-frame clones and omits some. The table includes approximately 110,000 clones, 83% detected once. Sequenced: PBMCs. The receptors shown here come from a man in his late teens or twenties in good health and CMV-seronegative.

The V gene is TRBV28, the J gene TRBJ2-2; 7 bases are a match to TRBD1. Trimming at V came to 5 bases and at J to 7 bases, leaving 10 bases not matched to a gene. The CDR3 contains 15 residues. CDR1 and CDR2 from the germline V gene are MDHEN and SYDVKM. CDR3 in DNA: TGTGCCAGCAGTCCATCCGGGACAGCATACGGGGAGCTGTTTTTT. Translating gives CASSPSGTAYGELFF.

This chain uses TRBV27 with TRBJ1-1; no clear D. This CDR3 has 15 residues. CDR1 and CDR2 from the germline V gene are MNHEY and SMNVEV (reference sequence). Trimming pared 10 bases from V and 5 bases from J, leaving 23 bases between. The chain's CDR3 is CATKLAPGGATEAFF. The CDR3 DNA is TGTGCCACCAAGTTAGCCCCGGGTGGTGCGACTGAAGCTTTCTTT.

The chain recombines TRBV11-3 with TRBJ2-2; 9 nucleotides match TRBD1. The CDR3 consists of 15 residues. Per germline, CDR1 SGHNT and CDR2 YENEEA. Trimming took 5 bases from V and 5 from J; bases not matched to a gene: 6. The CDR3 DNA reads TGTGCCAGCAGCAAGACAGGGGGACGGACCGGGGAGCTGTTTTTT. Translated, it gives CASSKTGGRTGELFF.

V gene TRBV7-3 combines with J gene TRBJ2-1; TRBD1 agrees at 10 bases. This CDR3 has 15 amino acids. CDR1 and CDR2 from the germline V gene are SGHTA and FQGTGA. Unmatched junction bases numbered 9, after V lost 5 bases and J lost 8 bases. The chain's CDR3 is CASSRGTGVLDEQFF. DNA for the CDR3: TGTGCCAGCAGCAGGGGGACAGGGGTTCTCGATGAGCAGTTCTTC.

This clone was counted a single time. The chain is built from TRBV6-1 and TRBJ1-4; TRBD1 aligns across 12 bases. The V gene end was trimmed by 7 bases and the J gene end by 7 bases; junction bases not matched to a gene: 4. The CDR3 has 14 amino acids. The germline V gene has CDR1 MNHNS and CDR2 SASEGT. In DNA, the CDR3 is TGTGCCAGCACCCGGGACAGGGGGCTTGAAAAACTGTTTTTT. Its translation: CASTRDRGLEKLFF.

There are a few counts of this clone. The V and J genes are TRBV6-4 and TRBJ2-1, with 9 positions matching TRBD1. V shed 3 bases and J 5 bases; nucleotides not matched to a gene: 2. CDR3 size: 14 residues. Germline V CDR1 and CDR2: MRHNA, SNTAGT. The CDR3 DNA follows: TGTGCCAGCAGTGAAGGGACAGGGCACAATGAGCAGTTCTTC. Translation: CASSEGTGHNEQFF.

The V call is TRBV29-1, the J call TRBJ1-1; the D is unclear. Germline loops: CDR1 SQVTM, CDR2 ANQGSEA. The CDR3 length is 12 residues. Trimming took 3 bases from V and 1 from J, leaving 6 bases between them. The CDR3 nucleotides are TGCAGCGTTGACAGAACGAACACTGAAGCTTTCTTT. Encoded protein: CSVDRTNTEAFF. Supplemented by reference TRBV29-1 and TRBJ1-1, the full variable domain reads SAVISQKPSRDICQRGTSLTIQCQVDSQVTMMFWYRQQPGQSLTLIATANQGSEATYESGFVIDKFPISRPNLTFSTLTVSNMSPEDSSIYLCSVDRTNTEAFFGQGTRLTVV.

The V gene is TRBV5-1, the J gene TRBJ2-2; perhaps TRBD2 as D (6 bases). The CDR3 has 15 residues. Germline V gene data show CDR1 as SGHRS and CDR2 as YFSETQ. With 3 bases removed from V and 6 bases from J, the gap between germline ends came to 15 bases. CDR3 coding DNA: TGCGCCAGCAGCTCGCTGGGGGGTAACGCCGGGGAGCTGTTTTTT. It is translated as CASSSLGGNAGELFF.

The J gene is TRBJ2-1, the V gene TRBV19; 7 bases agree with TRBD2. Germline trimming cut 11 bases from V and 2 bases from J; bases unmatched to any gene: 6. CDR1 and CDR2 (germline): LNHDA, SQIVND (reference sequence). The CDR3 extends over 13 amino acids. CDR3 in DNA: TGTGCCTGCCGTAGCGGGCCCTACAATGAGCAGTTCTTC. It yields the protein CACRSGPYNEQFF.

This chain links TRBV29-1 with TRBJ2-5, with 8 nucleotides matching TRBD2. This CDR3 has 16 amino acids. The V segment lost 5 bases and the J segment 1 base; nucleotides outside the gene matches: 12. Germline loops: CDR1 SQVTM, CDR2 ANQGSEA. The CDR3 is CSVIQPGLVLQETQYF. The CDR3, as DNA: TGCAGCGTTATTCAACCGGGACTAGTTCTCCAAGAGACCCAGTACTTC.

This chain joins TRBV7-2 and TRBJ2-5; D call uncertain. The germline CDR1 and CDR2 sequences are SGHTA and FQGNSA. The CDR3 has 12 amino acids. Trimming stripped 1 base from V and 5 bases from J, with 5 bases between. CDR3: CASSLDMETQYF. The CDR3 DNA follows: TGTGCCAGCAGCTTAGACATGGAGACCCAGTACTTC.

By frequency in the sample, this clone is medium-sized (0.01 to 0.1%). This sequence joins TRBV6-5 and TRBJ1-6, with D maybe TRBD1 (5 bases). V dropped 0 bases and J dropped 10 bases, with 13 bases sitting between them. There are 15 residues in the CDR3. Germline CDR1 and CDR2: MNHEY and SVGAGI. The CDR3 DNA sequence: TGTGCCAGCAGTTACTCATCGGGGGGTGGCTCACCCCTCCACTTT. Translating gives CASSYSSGGGSPLHF.

This sequence joins TRBV4-2 and TRBJ2-7, with D perhaps TRBD2 (5 bases). V lost 1 base and J 0 bases, leaving 7 bases between the germline ends. CDR3 length equals 14 residues. Germline assignment: CDR1 LGHNA and CDR2 YNFKEQ. CDR3 amino acids: CASSQGRSSYEQYF. The CDR3 DNA follows: TGTGCCAGCAGCCAAGGGAGGAGCTCCTACGAGCAGTACTTC.

This clone was picked up a small number of times. The chain is built from TRBV30 and TRBJ2-2, with TRBD2 matching over 7 bases. This CDR3 region has 15 residues. The germline CDR1 and CDR2 sequences are GTSNPN and SVGIG (reference sequence). J was trimmed by 5 bases and V by 0 bases; bases with no gene match: 6. The DNA of the CDR3 is TGTGCCTGGAGTGTACGTGGGCGGGAGACCGGGGAGCTGTTTTTT. This sequence encodes CAWSVRGRETGELFF.

The genes are TRBV7-3 and TRBJ2-1; 10 nucleotides agree with TRBD2. Germline loops: CDR1 SGHTA, CDR2 FQGTGA. The CDR3 totals 17 residues. J lost 8 bases, V lost 2 bases, and 12 bases had no gene match. DNA of the CDR3: TGTGCCAGCAGCTTAGCACACGAACTAGCGGGAAGCGATGAGCAGTTCTTC. Protein product: CASSLAHELAGSDEQFF.

The genes are TRBV5-4 and TRBJ1-1; D call uncertain. This CDR3 comprises 16 residues. Germline-derived CDR1 and CDR2 are SGHNT and YYREEE (reference sequence). The ends were cut back, 4 bases at V and 0 bases at J, with 16 bases in the middle. This chain's CDR3 is CASSRPGGDMNTEAFF. The CDR3 nucleotides read TGTGCCAGCAGCCGACCAGGAGGAGACATGAACACTGAAGCTTTCTTT.